The rows below give T cell receptor beta chains drawn from one sample of a study of T cell changes during pregnancy in multiple sclerosis. Here immunoSEQ multiplex PCR was the method, and the copy in TCRdb shows in-frame clones only, minus some. This table has 60,000 or so clones, about 87% appearing once. Source: peripheral blood, taken in the first trimester of pregnancy. The receptors derive from a female donor in good health, enrolled as a control in a pregnancy study. Both conserved end residues are part of each CDR3. A D gene is named only where the DNA matches it firmly. A row's size may be missing; if present it is once, few, many or a size class.

v_gene	d_gene	abundance	j_gene	CDR3aa	CDR3nt
TRBV13	.	few	TRBJ2-7	CASSLSPYEQYF	TGTGCCAGCAGCTTAAGCCCCTACGAGCAGTACTTC
TRBV7-6	.	once	TRBJ2-5	CASSLDREETQYF	TGTGCCAGCAGCTTAGACAGAGAAGAGACCCAGTACTTC
TRBV19	TRBD1	.	TRBJ1-6	CASSIPSGGRYNSPLHF	TGTGCCAGTAGTATCCCTTCAGGGGGCCGATATAATTCACCCCTCCACTTT
TRBV2	.	.	TRBJ2-2	CASGLSAGDTGELFF	TGTGCCAGCGGTCTTTCCGCAGGGGACACCGGGGAGCTGTTTTTT
TRBV27	.	.	TRBJ1-2	CASRYRESYGYTF	TGTGCCAGCCGGTACAGGGAGAGCTATGGCTACACCTTC
TRBV7-3	.	.	TRBJ1-6	CASSAQTGDNSPLHF	TGTGCCAGCAGCGCGCAGACAGGAGATAATTCACCCCTCCACTTT
TRBV27	.	.	TRBJ2-7	CASSIQGYEQYF	TGTGCCAGCAGTATACAGGGCTACGAGCAGTACTTC
TRBV7-3	.	.	TRBJ1-1	CASSLWQNTEAFF	TGTGCCAGCAGCTTGTGGCAGAACACTGAAGCTTTCTTT
TRBV11-1	.	.	TRBJ1-1	CASSLGARTEAFF	TGTGCCAGCAGCTTGGGGGCGCGGACTGAAGCTTTCTTT
TRBV18	TRBD2	.	TRBJ2-5	CASSPPTSGELQETQYF	TGTGCCAGCTCACCACCTACTAGCGGGGAACTCCAAGAGACCCAGTACTTC
TRBV9	.	once	TRBJ1-2	CASSQTTGGAGYGYTF	TGTGCCAGCAGCCAAACCACGGGGGGGGCAGGCTATGGCTACACCTTC
TRBV7-9	.	.	TRBJ1-6	CASSHASSYNSPLHF	TGTGCCAGCAGCCACGCCAGCTCCTATAATTCACCCCTCCACTTT
TRBV19	.	.	TRBJ1-5	CASSRQSNQPQHF	TGTGCCAGTAGTAGACAGAGCAATCAGCCCCAGCATTTT
TRBV9	.	.	TRBJ2-2	CASSVEQGMRELFF	TGTGCCAGCAGCGTAGAACAGGGTATGAGGGAGCTGTTTTTT
TRBV7-8	.	.	TRBJ2-3	CASSSSFPSTDTQYF	TGTGCCAGCAGCAGTAGTTTCCCTAGCACAGATACGCAGTATTTT
TRBV25-1	TRBD2	.	TRBJ2-2	CASSYTAGTSGTGELFF	TGTGCCAGCAGTTACACGGCCGGGACTAGCGGAACCGGGGAGCTGTTTTTT